Following are 7 T cell receptor beta chains from one sample sequenced in a study of blood T cell repertoires in COVID-19. Data came from immunoSEQ multiplex PCR; TCRdb stores just in-frame clones and leaves some out. The profile shows approximately 98,000 clones, over 75% of them singletons. The material sequenced was peripheral blood. Every receptor here comes from a woman in her 70s with acute or convalescent COVID-19.

This chain connects TRBV3-1 (or the pseudogene TRBV3-2) to TRBJ1-1; D unresolved. With 1 base removed from V and 1 base from J, the gap between germline ends came to 7 bases. The CDR3 is made up of 14 amino acids. From germline, CDR1 is LGHDT and CDR2 YNNKEL (reference sequence). The CDR3 coding sequence is TGTGCCAGCAGCCAAGGGGGAGGGAACACTGAAGCTTTCTTT. Translating gives CASSQGGGNTEAFF.

V gene TRBV30 combines with J gene TRBJ1-2, with D possibly matching TRBD1 (6 bases). Trimming removed 2 bases at V and 7 bases at J, with 17 bases between. Germline V gives CDR1 GTSNPN, CDR2 SVGIG (reference sequence). This CDR3 has 14 residues. The CDR3 region is CAWSPPRGAGGYTF. The CDR3 nucleotides read TGTGCCTGGAGTCCCCCCCGGGGGGCAGGTGGCTACACCTTC.

This rearrangement joins TRBV7-9 to TRBJ1-1, with a weak D call TRBD1 (6 bases). V was pared by 1 base and J by 5 bases, with 14 bases between. The germline V gene has CDR1 SEHNR and CDR2 FQNEAQ (reference sequence). The CDR3 spans 15 residues. This chain's CDR3 is CASSLVGQSGTEAFF. Written as DNA, the CDR3 is TGTGCCAGCAGCTTAGTGGGACAATCAGGAACTGAAGCTTTCTTT.

This clone was counted between two and nine times. This chain uses TRBV19 with TRBJ2-1, with 7 nucleotides matching TRBD2. Losses at the gene ends were 3 bases for V and 6 bases for J; bases not matched to a gene: 8. Germline loops: CDR1 LNHDA, CDR2 SQIVND (reference sequence). This CDR3 is built from 15 residues. CDR3 nucleotides: TGTGCCAGTAGTATTATAGAGCGGGGCACCAATGAGCAGTTCTTC. Residues: CASSIIERGTNEQFF.

A remark on this clone: At the DNA level, this CDR3 is encoded by other sequences in the same sample as well. The V gene is TRBV18, the J gene TRBJ1-1; 8 bases map to TRBD1. The junction had 2 bases not matched to a gene; V was cut back by 4 bases and J by 1 base. This CDR3 contains 14 residues. Germline lookup yields CDR1 KGHSH and CDR2 LQKENI. CDR3: CASSLGQGNTEAFF. CDR3 DNA sequence: TGTGCCAGCTCACTCGGACAGGGGAACACTGAAGCTTTCTTT.

The rearrangement uses TRBV2 and TRBJ1-1; possibly TRBD1 for D (6 bases). The CDR3 length is 13 residues. Trimming shortened V by 7 bases and J by 2 bases, and 11 bases separated the two germline ends. Germline V gene sequence: CDR1 SNHLY, CDR2 FYNNEI. The CDR3 region has the DNA TGTGCCAGCACCGGACAGCCTAACACTGAAGCTTTCTTT. It encodes CASTGQPNTEAFF.

This clone was observed once. The gene calls are TRBV6-6 and TRBJ1-1; D is uncertain. The CDR3 loop spans 15 amino acids. Trimming cost V 0 bases and J 1 base, with 9 bases left between them. Germline-derived CDR1 and CDR2 are MNHNY and SVGAGI (reference sequence). The CDR3 DNA follows: TGTGCCAGCAGTTACTCGGCAGGTAGGAACACTGAAGCTTTCTTT. This encodes CASSYSAGRNTEAFF.